Shown below are 10 T cell receptor beta chains from a single sample sequenced in a study of control samples from healthy donors and cancer patients. Some clones are missing from TCRdb's copy, which holds only in-frame ones; the method was immunoSEQ multiplex PCR. The repertoire holds some 120,000 clones, with about 95% as singletons. The sample was blood. The source is a man in his thirties or forties in good health.

The V and J genes are TRBV6-2 or TRBV6-3 and TRBJ2-2, with no clear D. Germline CDR1 MNHEY, CDR2 SVGEGT. The CDR3 consists of 11 residues. Trimming removed 1 base at V and 7 bases at J, with 1 base between. CDR3 DNA: TGTGCCAGCAGTTACTTCGGGGAGCTGTTTTTT. Translated: CASSYFGELFF.

This rearrangement joins TRBV11-2 to TRBJ1-4; D not resolved. Trimming cost V 5 bases and J 0 bases, with 13 bases left between them. The length of the CDR3 is 16 residues. The germline V gene has CDR1 SGHAT and CDR2 FQNNGV. The CDR3 nucleotides read TGTGCCAGCAGCCCCCAGCAAGGGACAACTAATGAAAAACTGTTTTTT. Its protein is CASSPQQGTTNEKLFF.

CDR3 in DNA: TGTGCCAGCAGTTTAAGGCGGGTGAGCACTGAAGCTTTCTTT. Amino acid sequence: CASSLRRVSTEAFF. This chain uses TRBV28 with TRBJ1-1; no clear D gene. This CDR3 is built from 14 residues. The germline V and J ends were trimmed by 2 bases and 4 bases, with 11 bases remaining between them. Germline V gene lookup returns CDR1 MDHEN and CDR2 SYDVKM.

V is TRBV28 and J is TRBJ2-2; D assignment may be TRBD1 or TRBD2 (6 bases each). CDR3 size: 16 residues. Germline V gene data show CDR1 as MDHEN and CDR2 as SYDVKM. V gave up 5 bases and J gave up 2 bases, with 15 bases separating them. CDR3 sequence reads: CASSPAVGGNTGELFF. The DNA of the CDR3 is TGTGCCAGCAGTCCTGCGGTGGGGGGCAACACCGGGGAGCTGTTTTTT.

This rearrangement joins TRBV6-2 or TRBV6-3 to TRBJ2-5; D unclear. V lost 4 bases, J lost 3 bases, and 3 bases lay in between. The germline V gene has CDR1 MNHEY and CDR2 SVGEGT. The length of the CDR3 is 11 residues. CDR3 region: CASSLKETQYF. CDR3 DNA sequence: TGTGCCAGCAGTTTAAAAGAGACCCAGTACTTC.

The genes are TRBV6-6 and TRBJ2-7; D is undetermined. CDR1 is MNHNY and CDR2 is SVGAGI in the germline V gene (reference sequence). The CDR3 has 11 amino acids. V lost 6 bases and J lost 2, with 5 bases in between. In nucleotides, the CDR3 is TGTGCCAGCAGGGGAACCTACGAGCAGTACTTC. Protein sequence: CASRGTYEQYF.

The chain links TRBV10-3 to TRBJ1-2; maybe TRBD1 (5 bases). Between the trimmed V and J ends, which lost 5 bases and 4 bases, there was a span of 14 bases. The germline gives CDR1 ENHRY, CDR2 SYGVKD. The CDR3 loop spans 14 amino acids. The CDR3 sequence: CAISPRDGFYGYTF. CDR3 nucleotide sequence: TGTGCCATCAGTCCCCGGGACGGGTTCTATGGCTACACCTTC.

The chain couples TRBV25-1 to TRBJ1-5, with D possibly being TRBD1 (6 bases). Germline V lookup: CDR1 MGHDK, CDR2 SYGVNS. Trimming shortened V by 6 bases and J by 2 bases, and 11 bases separated the two germline ends. This CDR3 is 14 amino acids long. CDR3 residues: CASSEGDRNQPQHF. The CDR3 region has the DNA TGTGCCAGCAGCGAGGGGGATCGCAATCAGCCCCAGCATTTT.

The rearrangement links TRBV6-6 to TRBJ1-2, with D tentatively TRBD1 (6 bases). The V gene's germline CDR1 is MNHNY and CDR2 SVGAGI (reference sequence). Deletions cut 8 bases from V and 4 bases from J, with 17 bases between. The CDR3 has 14 amino acids. CDR3 DNA: TGTGCCAGCCTCCCGGGGGGGCCTGGCTATGGCTACACCTTC. It yields the protein CASLPGGPGYGYTF.

The genes are TRBV5-1 and TRBJ2-7, with 7 positions matching TRBD2. This CDR3 spans 14 amino acids. From germline, CDR1 is SGHRS and CDR2 YFSETQ. The V gene end was trimmed by 5 bases and the J gene end by 7 bases; junction bases not matched to a gene: 12. The CDR3 DNA is TGCGCCAGCAGGTGGGGGGAGGGGATTACGGAGCAGTACTTC. Protein: CASRWGEGITEQYF.